This is a list of T cell receptor beta chains from one sample in a study of cytomegalovirus exposure and HLA in healthy donors. Sequencing used immunoSEQ multiplex PCR; TCRdb keeps in-frame clones, though not all of them. There are some 250,000 clones in the sample; more than 75% occur only once, and around 1.3% lies in the top ten. Material: PBMCs. The receptors were gathered from a woman aged 25-40 years in good health and CMV-seropositive. CDR3s include the opening cysteine and the closing phenylalanine or tryptophan. The order of the fields is V gene, D gene, clone size, J gene, CDR3 protein, CDR3 DNA. D genes are given only for firm matches. Expanded clones are given a class, and other clones once, few, many or no size at all.

>TRBV27|-|-|TRBJ2-1
CASSSLGYNEQFF
TGTGCCAGCAGTTCGCTCGGGTACAATGAGCAGTTCTTC
>TRBV29-1|-|few|TRBJ1-2
CSVAGIYGYTF
TGCAGCGTAGCGGGGATCTATGGCTACACCTTC
>TRBV19|TRBD2|once|TRBJ2-5
CASSSGRETQYF
TGTGCCAGTAGTAGCGGGAGGGAGACCCAGTACTTC
>TRBV5-6|-|-|TRBJ2-3
CASSLQSTDTQYF
TGTGCCAGCAGCTTACAGAGCACAGATACGCAGTATTTT
>TRBV7-2|TRBD2|-|TRBJ2-1
CASSFRLAGPYNEQFF
TGTGCCAGCAGCTTTCGACTAGCAGGCCCCTACAATGAGCAGTTCTTC
>TRBV30|TRBD2|-|TRBJ2-7
CAWSIHTQRGGSEQYF
TGTGCCTGGAGTATCCACACCCAGCGGGGGGGCTCCGAGCAGTACTTC
>TRBV11-3|TRBD2|-|TRBJ2-1
CASSLPGGGRYNEQFF
TGTGCCAGCAGCTTACCCGGGGGAGGGCGATACAATGAGCAGTTCTTC
>TRBV27|-|-|TRBJ2-2
CASSLGRAGELFF
TGTGCCAGCAGCCTGGGCAGGGCCGGGGAGCTGTTTTTT
>TRBV15|-|-|TRBJ1-1
CATTAGQGGRNTEAFF
TGTGCCACCACCGCTGGGCAGGGAGGAAGGAACACTGAAGCTTTCTTT
>TRBV11-2|-|-|TRBJ1-4
CASSLDRTVATNEKLFF
TGTGCCAGCAGCTTAGACAGGACAGTTGCAACTAATGAAAAACTGTTTTTT
>TRBV7-2|TRBD2|-|TRBJ2-3
CASSVTSGITDTQYF
TGTGCCAGCAGCGTGACTAGCGGGATCACAGATACGCAGTATTTT
>TRBV9|-|-|TRBJ2-3
CASSVSGATDTQYF
TGTGCCAGCAGCGTATCAGGGGCCACAGATACGCAGTATTTT
>TRBV28|TRBD1|-|TRBJ1-1
CASSLSRQGSTEAFF
TGTGCCAGCAGTCTGTCTCGACAGGGTTCCACTGAAGCTTTCTTT